This record looks at one TCR beta chain sequence and its context. What it recognizes is unknown. This sample was taken from a study of shared clonotypes between healthy human individuals. Naivety among CD8 cells was defined by CD45RO negativity and positive CCR7 selection, thereby excluding terminally differentiated effector memory CD45RA+ cells. Germline CDR1 and CDR2: PRHDT and FYEKMQ (reference sequence). The CDR3 covers 15 residues. The ends were cut back, 4 bases at V and 1 base at J, with 11 bases in the middle. Each PCR replicate from the sorted subsets contained about 180 ng DNA, which is some 31,000 T cell genomes. TCRdb's table, derived via immunoSEQ multiplex PCR, lists solely in-frame clones and lacks some. The top ten hold more than 0.3% of the sample, which has about 580,000 clones, 95% to 98% seen once. General study findings and limits: Though the depth was large, rarefaction showed that sorted-subset sequencing was incomplete.

This chain joins TRBV13 and TRBJ2-1; D unclear. The sequence was obtained from a man younger than 40 in good health. Sequences were obtained from naive CD8+ T cells sorted from blood. DNA of the CDR3: TGTGCCAGCAGCTCCCGACATGAGTCCTACAATGAGCAGTTCTTC. Amino acid sequence: CASSSRHESYNEQFF.